This entry describes one T cell receptor beta chain. The source of the sample is a study of T-cell reconstitution after alpha-beta-depleted transplantation in children. Unique molecular identifiers were incorporated when the TCRbeta library was constructed. One entry per CDR3 protein results from TCRdb running MiXCR on the PCR reads. The sample includes a few hundred thousand distinct CDR3 sequences, 13% of them seen just once. Germline CDR1 and CDR2: KGHDR and SFDVKD. Trimming cost V 9 bases and J 8 bases; bases outside gene matches: 13. The CDR3 runs to 16 residues. The receptor was isolated from a male patient younger than 18 who had a stem cell transplant for acute myeloid leukemia, so the T cells may come from the graft donor. Sequencing was performed on PBMCs, mostly from graft donor cells, taken 360 days after TCRalphabeta/CD19-depleted stem cell transplant. The chain is built from TRBV24-1 and TRBJ2-1; 12 bases line up with TRBD1. The CDR3 loop is CATGDRGPPGGHEQFF. Here the CDR3 DNA reads TGTGCCACCGGGGACAGGGGGCCTCCCGGAGGACATGAGCAGTTCTTC.